These T cell receptor beta chains were read from a single sample in a study of T cell responses to AZD1222 COVID-19 vaccine. Data came from immunoSEQ multiplex PCR; TCRdb stores just in-frame clones and leaves some out. This table has around 150,000 clones, roughly 86% appearing once. This specimen consisted of peripheral blood, obtained on day 0 of AZD1222 vaccination. These TCRs come from an adult in good health. Each CDR3 is given with its conserved first and last residue. A D gene is named only where the DNA matches it firmly. Clone size appears in some rows only: once, few, many, or a class for an expanded clone.

j_call: TRBJ1-1
v_call: TRBV29-1
d_call: NA
clone_size: NA
cdr3_aa: CSPVGIGMNTEAFF
cdr3_nt: TGCAGCCCCGTGGGCATTGGGATGAACACTGAAGCTTTCTTT

j_call: TRBJ1-1
v_call: TRBV28
d_call: NA
clone_size: once
cdr3_aa: CASSPPVGPEAFF
cdr3_nt: TGTGCCAGCAGTCCCCCCGTTGGACCTGAAGCTTTCTTT

j_call: TRBJ2-7
v_call: TRBV4-2
d_call: NA
clone_size: NA
cdr3_aa: CASSQEARPTGEIYEQYF
cdr3_nt: TGTGCCAGCAGCCAAGAGGCGCGACCGACGGGGGAAATCTACGAGCAGTACTTC

j_call: TRBJ2-7
v_call: TRBV7-2
d_call: TRBD2
clone_size: NA
cdr3_aa: CASSLASGRGSYEQYF
cdr3_nt: TGTGCCAGCAGCTTAGCTAGCGGGAGGGGGTCCTACGAGCAGTACTTC

j_call: TRBJ2-3
v_call: TRBV7-2
d_call: TRBD1
clone_size: NA
cdr3_aa: CASSQKTGYGTDTQYF
cdr3_nt: TGTGCCAGCAGCCAAAAGACAGGGTACGGCACAGATACGCAGTATTTT

j_call: TRBJ1-5
v_call: TRBV6-2/TRBV6-3
d_call: NA
clone_size: NA
cdr3_aa: CASSFHAQPQHF
cdr3_nt: TGTGCCAGCAGTTTCCATGCACAGCCCCAGCATTTT

j_call: TRBJ2-7
v_call: TRBV5-1
d_call: TRBD1
clone_size: once
cdr3_aa: CASRQTGAQVYEQYF
cdr3_nt: TGCGCCAGCAGGCAAACAGGGGCCCAAGTCTACGAGCAGTACTTC

j_call: TRBJ2-2
v_call: TRBV9
d_call: NA
clone_size: NA
cdr3_aa: CASSVNTGELFF
cdr3_nt: TGTGCCAGCAGCGTCAACACCGGGGAGCTGTTTTTT

j_call: TRBJ1-5
v_call: TRBV6-5
d_call: NA
clone_size: NA
cdr3_aa: CASSYSDPRNQPQHF
cdr3_nt: TGTGCCAGCAGTTACTCGGATCCTAGGAATCAGCCCCAGCATTTT

j_call: TRBJ1-2
v_call: TRBV15
d_call: NA
clone_size: NA
cdr3_aa: CATSSITTGGADGYTF
cdr3_nt: TGTGCCACCAGCAGTATTACCACCGGCGGGGCCGATGGCTACACCTTC

j_call: TRBJ2-7
v_call: TRBV7-7
d_call: NA
clone_size: NA
cdr3_aa: CASSPGGGPEQYF
cdr3_nt: TGTGCTAGCAGCCCAGGGGGGGGCCCCGAGCAGTACTTC

j_call: TRBJ1-2
v_call: TRBV3-1/TRBV3-2
d_call: NA
clone_size: few
cdr3_aa: CASSQVGGGLSYGYTF
cdr3_nt: TGTGCCAGCAGCCAAGTGGGGGGCGGATTAAGCTATGGCTACACCTTC

j_call: TRBJ2-2
v_call: TRBV6-2/TRBV6-3
d_call: TRBD2
clone_size: NA
cdr3_aa: CASSQPRLAGSLGELFF
cdr3_nt: TGTGCCAGCAGTCAACCCCGACTAGCGGGGAGTCTCGGGGAGCTGTTTTTT

j_call: TRBJ2-3
v_call: TRBV5-6
d_call: TRBD1
clone_size: NA
cdr3_aa: CASSLDRGSTDTQYF
cdr3_nt: TGTGCCAGCAGCTTGGACAGGGGTTCGACAGATACGCAGTATTTT

j_call: TRBJ1-2
v_call: TRBV6-1
d_call: NA
clone_size: NA
cdr3_aa: CASSEGGGNYGYTF
cdr3_nt: TGTGCCAGCAGTGAGGGGGGAGGTAACTATGGCTACACCTTC

j_call: TRBJ2-6
v_call: TRBV7-2
d_call: NA
clone_size: NA
cdr3_aa: CASSLGRGVLVLTF
cdr3_nt: TGTGCCAGCAGCTTAGGGAGAGGGGTGCTCGTCCTGACTTTC

j_call: TRBJ2-6
v_call: TRBV6-2/TRBV6-3
d_call: NA
clone_size: NA
cdr3_aa: CASSPAFSGANVLTF
cdr3_nt: TGTGCCAGCAGTCCAGCTTTCTCTGGGGCCAACGTCCTGACTTTC

j_call: TRBJ1-4
v_call: TRBV5-8
d_call: TRBD1
clone_size: NA
cdr3_aa: CASSHRGNEKLFF
cdr3_nt: TGTGCCAGCAGCCACAGGGGGAATGAAAAACTGTTTTTT

j_call: TRBJ2-2
v_call: TRBV30
d_call: TRBD2
clone_size: NA
cdr3_aa: CAWSVDFWLAGTNTGELFF
cdr3_nt: TGTGCCTGGAGTGTAGATTTCTGGCTAGCGGGGACGAACACCGGGGAGCTGTTTTTT

j_call: TRBJ1-6
v_call: TRBV27
d_call: NA
clone_size: NA
cdr3_aa: CASSQTQEQSLHF
cdr3_nt: TGTGCCAGCTCCCAAACGCAGGAACAAAGCCTCCACTTT

j_call: TRBJ2-1
v_call: TRBV27
d_call: TRBD2
clone_size: NA
cdr3_aa: CASSWSSGDNEQFF
cdr3_nt: TGTGCCAGCAGTTGGTCTAGCGGGGACAATGAGCAGTTCTTC

j_call: TRBJ2-3
v_call: TRBV7-3
d_call: TRBD2
clone_size: NA
cdr3_aa: CASSSSQRERVADTQYF
cdr3_nt: TGTGCCAGCAGCTCATCGCAGCGGGAGAGGGTGGCAGATACGCAGTATTTT

j_call: TRBJ2-7
v_call: TRBV4-2
d_call: NA
clone_size: NA
cdr3_aa: CASSQEGQGGKQYF
cdr3_nt: TGTGCCAGCAGCCAAGAGGGTCAGGGAGGCAAGCAGTACTTC

j_call: TRBJ1-2
v_call: TRBV5-8
d_call: TRBD1
clone_size: NA
cdr3_aa: CASSLEGARGYTF
cdr3_nt: TGTGCCAGCAGCTTGGAGGGGGCGCGAGGCTACACCTTC

j_call: TRBJ2-2
v_call: TRBV19
d_call: NA
clone_size: NA
cdr3_aa: CASTRTANTGELFF
cdr3_nt: TGTGCCAGTACCAGGACAGCGAACACCGGGGAGCTGTTTTTT

j_call: TRBJ2-1
v_call: TRBV11-3
d_call: TRBD2
clone_size: NA
cdr3_aa: CASSLDLGGGAHEQFF
cdr3_nt: TGTGCCAGCAGCTTAGATCTTGGCGGGGGGGCACATGAGCAGTTCTTC

j_call: TRBJ1-2
v_call: TRBV28
d_call: NA
clone_size: once
cdr3_aa: CASSLWRGADYGYTF
cdr3_nt: TGTGCCAGCAGTTTATGGCGGGGGGCGGACTATGGCTACACCTTC

j_call: TRBJ2-7
v_call: TRBV28
d_call: NA
clone_size: NA
cdr3_aa: CASSSSTGWWYEQYF
cdr3_nt: TGTGCCAGCAGTTCGTCTACAGGGTGGTGGTACGAGCAGTACTTC

j_call: TRBJ1-2
v_call: TRBV7-3
d_call: NA
clone_size: NA
cdr3_aa: CASSPSGGGQGYGYTF
cdr3_nt: TGTGCCAGCAGCCCATCTGGAGGGGGGCAGGGGTATGGCTACACCTTC

j_call: TRBJ1-2
v_call: TRBV5-1
d_call: NA
clone_size: NA
cdr3_aa: CASSFSGDLGYTF
cdr3_nt: TGCGCCAGCAGCTTTAGCGGGGATCTCGGCTACACCTTC

j_call: TRBJ2-5
v_call: TRBV28
d_call: TRBD1
clone_size: once
cdr3_aa: CASSFPGQGAATQYF
cdr3_nt: TGTGCCAGCAGTTTCCCGGGACAGGGGGCGGCGACCCAGTACTTC

j_call: TRBJ2-2
v_call: TRBV4-3
d_call: NA
clone_size: NA
cdr3_aa: CASSQEVTGELFF
cdr3_nt: TGCGCCAGCAGCCAAGAGGTCACCGGGGAGCTGTTTTTT

j_call: TRBJ1-4
v_call: TRBV2
d_call: TRBD1
clone_size: NA
cdr3_aa: CASSPRTGNEKLFF
cdr3_nt: TGTGCCAGCAGCCCCCGGACAGGGAATGAAAAACTGTTTTTT

j_call: TRBJ2-7
v_call: TRBV4-3
d_call: NA
clone_size: NA
cdr3_aa: CASSQEDGGPYEQYF
cdr3_nt: TGCGCCAGCAGCCAAGAAGACGGGGGTCCCTACGAGCAGTACTTC

j_call: TRBJ1-2
v_call: TRBV5-6
d_call: TRBD1
clone_size: once
cdr3_aa: CASSPQGAVSGYTF
cdr3_nt: TGTGCCAGCAGCCCACAGGGGGCAGTTAGCGGCTACACCTTC

j_call: TRBJ2-5
v_call: TRBV18
d_call: NA
clone_size: NA
cdr3_aa: CASSPGAETETQYF
cdr3_nt: TGTGCCAGCTCACCGGGAGCCGAAACAGAGACCCAGTACTTC

j_call: TRBJ1-3
v_call: TRBV27
d_call: TRBD1
clone_size: NA
cdr3_aa: CASRGTGLGRNTIYF
cdr3_nt: TGTGCCAGCAGGGGGACAGGGCTGGGGAGAAACACCATATATTTT

j_call: TRBJ1-1
v_call: TRBV27
d_call: TRBD1
clone_size: NA
cdr3_aa: CASHTTGGNTEAFF
cdr3_nt: TGTGCCAGCCATACTACAGGGGGTAACACTGAAGCTTTCTTT

j_call: TRBJ2-7
v_call: TRBV28
d_call: TRBD2
clone_size: NA
cdr3_aa: CASSEPTSDYEQYF
cdr3_nt: TGTGCCAGCAGTGAGCCCACTAGCGACTACGAGCAGTACTTC

j_call: TRBJ2-2
v_call: TRBV7-2
d_call: NA
clone_size: NA
cdr3_aa: CASSSTSGSANIGVF
cdr3_nt: TGTGCCAGCAGCTCGACCTCGGGTAGCGCCAATATCGGGGTTTTT

j_call: TRBJ1-2
v_call: TRBV6-2/TRBV6-3
d_call: NA
clone_size: NA
cdr3_aa: CASSYSGTGGPSNYGYTF
cdr3_nt: TGTGCCAGCAGTTACTCAGGAACAGGAGGACCCTCTAACTATGGCTACACCTTC

j_call: TRBJ1-2
v_call: TRBV5-6
d_call: TRBD1
clone_size: NA
cdr3_aa: CASSLAPTGENYGYTF
cdr3_nt: TGTGCCAGCAGCTTGGCCCCCACAGGGGAGAACTATGGCTACACCTTC

j_call: TRBJ2-2
v_call: TRBV27
d_call: NA
clone_size: NA
cdr3_aa: CASSLRLPAGELFF
cdr3_nt: TGTGCCAGCAGTCTGCGCCTGCCTGCCGGGGAGCTGTTTTTT

j_call: TRBJ2-5
v_call: TRBV19
d_call: TRBD1
clone_size: NA
cdr3_aa: CASRGQGNPETQYF
cdr3_nt: TGTGCCAGTAGGGGACAGGGGAACCCAGAGACCCAGTACTTC

j_call: TRBJ1-2
v_call: TRBV5-4
d_call: NA
clone_size: NA
cdr3_aa: CASSEGGYGYTF
cdr3_nt: TGTGCCAGCAGCGAAGGGGGCTATGGCTACACCTTC

j_call: TRBJ1-5
v_call: TRBV27
d_call: NA
clone_size: NA
cdr3_aa: CASSLEGRNQPQHF
cdr3_nt: TGTGCCAGCAGTTTAGAGGGACGGAATCAGCCCCAGCATTTT

j_call: TRBJ2-5
v_call: TRBV9
d_call: NA
clone_size: NA
cdr3_aa: CASSVRDETQYF
cdr3_nt: TGTGCCAGCAGCGTACGAGATGAGACCCAGTACTTC

j_call: TRBJ1-3
v_call: TRBV7-2
d_call: TRBD1
clone_size: NA
cdr3_aa: CASSPSDRAGNTIYF
cdr3_nt: TGTGCCAGCAGCCCATCGGACAGGGCTGGAAACACCATATATTTT

j_call: TRBJ2-2
v_call: TRBV6-5
d_call: NA
clone_size: NA
cdr3_aa: CASIRSTAGELFF
cdr3_nt: TGTGCCAGCATTAGGAGTACCGCCGGGGAGCTGTTTTTT

j_call: TRBJ1-1
v_call: TRBV18
d_call: TRBD1
clone_size: NA
cdr3_aa: CASSPGLTGPYTEAFF
cdr3_nt: TGTGCCAGCTCACCGGGGCTGACAGGGCCGTACACTGAAGCTTTCTTT

j_call: TRBJ2-5
v_call: TRBV23-1
d_call: TRBD1
clone_size: few
cdr3_aa: CASSHGQGETQYF
cdr3_nt: TGCGCCAGCAGTCACGGACAGGGGGAGACCCAGTACTTC

j_call: TRBJ2-3
v_call: TRBV10-3
d_call: TRBD1
clone_size: NA
cdr3_aa: CAISGGQGDTDTQYF
cdr3_nt: TGTGCCATCAGTGGGGGACAGGGGGATACAGATACGCAGTATTTT

j_call: TRBJ1-6
v_call: TRBV25-1
d_call: NA
clone_size: NA
cdr3_aa: CASADTGSYNSPLHF
cdr3_nt: TGTGCCAGCGCAGACACGGGCTCCTATAATTCACCCCTCCACTTT

j_call: TRBJ1-3
v_call: TRBV6-5
d_call: TRBD1
clone_size: NA
cdr3_aa: CASSRQGVTGNTIYF
cdr3_nt: TGTGCCAGCAGTCGACAGGGGGTAACAGGAAACACCATATATTTT

j_call: TRBJ2-2
v_call: TRBV15
d_call: NA
clone_size: NA
cdr3_aa: CATSRARDTGELFF
cdr3_nt: TGTGCCACCAGCAGAGCGCGTGACACCGGGGAGCTGTTTTTT

j_call: TRBJ1-2
v_call: TRBV9
d_call: TRBD1
clone_size: NA
cdr3_aa: CASSAPGTGVGYTF
cdr3_nt: TGTGCCAGCAGCGCGCCCGGGACAGGGGTGGGCTACACCTTC

j_call: TRBJ1-3
v_call: TRBV28
d_call: NA
clone_size: NA
cdr3_aa: CASSLWEPRGGNTIYF
cdr3_nt: TGTGCCAGCAGTTTATGGGAGCCTAGAGGTGGAAACACCATATATTTT

j_call: TRBJ1-1
v_call: TRBV14
d_call: NA
clone_size: NA
cdr3_aa: CASSVTDSGEAFF
cdr3_nt: TGTGCCAGCAGCGTAACAGACAGCGGGGAAGCTTTCTTT

j_call: TRBJ2-1
v_call: TRBV7-3
d_call: TRBD2
clone_size: NA
cdr3_aa: CASSPTSGRPYNEQFF
cdr3_nt: TGTGCCAGCAGCCCGACTAGCGGGAGACCTTACAATGAGCAGTTCTTC

j_call: TRBJ2-5
v_call: TRBV6-5
d_call: TRBD2
clone_size: once
cdr3_aa: CASSYSPSGTKETQYF
cdr3_nt: TGTGCCAGCAGTTACTCCCCTAGCGGGACAAAAGAGACCCAGTACTTC